This entry describes one TCR beta chain. The antigen it recognizes is unknown. Base qualities were left out, and no much larger clone turns up one base away. Between the V and J ends, shortened by 2 bases and 11 bases respectively, the junction contains 12 bases. Reading the germline V gene (reference sequence) gives CDR1 MNHNY and CDR2 SVGAGI. Including the terminal cysteine and phenylalanine, the CDR3 comprises 12 residues. CDR3 DNA only is kept here, 36 bases in frame from base 1. This sample is part of a study of beta chain features in type 1 diabetes (dated by TCRdb to between 2017 and 2018). At the level of the whole study: Patients and healthy donors did not differ in mean age, gender distribution, total cell number or subset yield. A total of roughly 98,000,000 sorted cells were examined across all samples, and RNA yield correlated strongly with the number of cells per subset. The study compared TCRB repertoires of sorted circulating CD4+ T cell subsets between recently diagnosed type 1 diabetes patients and matched healthy donors. Naive and central memory subsets were obtained from all 28 donors, but regulatory and stem cell-like memory subsets were isolated from only 8 patients and roughly 8 healthy donors.

Beyond this particular receptor, the publication reports: HLA sub-analyses involved small numbers of individuals, so any influence of HLA type on TCRB rearrangement remained unresolved. Patients with type 1 diabetes made fewer insertions and deleted more nucleotides at VDJ recombination sites, implying thymic rearrangement abnormalities. The naive, central memory and regulatory TCRB repertoires appeared to resemble one another more closely among patients than among healthy donors. Sequencing cDNA rather than genomic DNA could over-represent highly expressing activated cells, although activation and CD3 levels did not differ between groups. PCR might favor shorter templates, but patient and control samples were amplified and corrected together, so any skew would affect both groups equally. In all four CD4+ subsets, TCRB CDR3 length was moderately but significantly shorter in type 1 diabetes patients.

A single peripheral blood draw of 90 to 150 mL on average was collected from each donor into heparinised tubes. Using a panel that included CD45RO, CCR7, CD25, CD127, CD95 and CD27, naive, central memory, regulatory and stem cell-like memory CD4+ T cells were sorted on a BD FACSAria II. A purity above 95% was achieved for all sorted populations. PBMCs were isolated immediately by Lymphoprep density gradient centrifugation and stained directly without culture. To minimize batch effects, samples were stained and sorted in pairs, one healthy donor with one patient per experiment. The entire isolated RNA was reverse transcribed using the High Capacity cDNA Reverse Transcription Kit, and thus expressed TCRB transcripts were sequenced. Deep immunoSEQ sequencing was performed on naive, central memory and regulatory T cell samples, with an average of about 3.6 million total reads per sample. After sorted cells were lysed in RLT buffer, RNA was extracted with DNase-treated RNeasy Micro or Mini kits, with the choice depending on cell number. To prevent cross-contamination, each cell subset was processed individually, whereas patient and healthy donor samples were processed jointly. The immunoSEQ multiplex PCR was used to amplify TCRB sequences from cDNA, yielding 87-bp fragments that span the CDR3 region. The amplicons were sequenced using the Illumina HiSeq platform. On the study's bioinformatics: PCR bias was computationally corrected using synthetic template baselines, reads within Hamming distance 2 were collapsed, and singletons that could not be merged were discarded. Reads were aligned to IMGT to assign V, D and J genes, CDR3 length, and insertions or deletions at six rearrangement sites. Within each subset, clonotype counts were normalized to sorted cell number, and only after that were true diversity and Gini coefficients computed with the tcR R package. The overlap coefficient, calculated on TCRB nucleotide sequences, was used to measure repertoire sharing. As a proxy for the pre-selection repertoire, out-of-frame TCRB sequences from naive cells were analyzed. The table comes from immuneACCESS by way of TCRdb, which keeps in-frame sequences with V and J called. Part of the clones is missing from these tables; in studies checked, under half for an unresolved V gene and the rest for unknown reasons. The DNA was the basis for D and trimming; V, J and clone size are from that table. Within this sample are fewer than 350,000 clones, with 14% to 15% of them counted one time only. The ten largest make up more than 0.015% of the sample.

Sequencing used naive CD4+ T cells from blood. The meaning of the sample's cell subset or site label: true naive CD4+ T cells. This TCR came from a man aged 18 to 35 with type 1 diabetes. The rearrangement joined TRBV6-6 to TRBJ1-1; the D segment could be TRBD1, given 5 matching bases. The DNA is as follows: TGTGCCAGCAGTTACAGCCAGGGTTCGGCTTTCTTT. It translates to CASSYSQGSAFF.